The text below deals with one TCR beta chain. Antigen: not known. Co-extraction of both nucleic acids (RNA and DNA) used about 20-33 mg of unsorted bulk tissue. The CDR3 spans 18 residues. V was clipped by 6 bases and J by 5 bases; unmatched bases: 19. Germline values: CDR1 LGHNA, CDR2 YNFKEQ. This record belongs to a study of tumor-infiltrating lymphocytes in primary liver carcinoma. General study results and limits: About 7-25% of top clones, no more, were shared by all five regions.

Starting material of around 460 ng total RNA yielded TCR beta cDNA via a constant-region primer. Libraries for TCR beta were built through three nested multiplex PCR rounds, which together made up a slightly modified ARM-PCR procedure. The study ran its first two PCR rounds for approximately 10 cycles each, using TRBV1-TRBV30 forward primers and a C-beta reverse primer. TCRdb reprocessed the multiplex PCR reads with MiXCR, giving one entry per CDR3 protein. The repertoire holds roughly 200,000 distinct CDR3 sequences, about 85% seen once, with 15% to 20% in the top ten. The specimen sequenced was tumor tissue from primary liver carcinoma. This TCR was recovered from a man aged 35 to 55 with primary liver carcinoma and hepatitis B virus infection. The chain couples TRBV4-2 to TRBJ2-5, with 9 bases matching TRBD2. The CDR3 nucleotides read TGTGCCAGCAGACTAACGACTAGCGGTAGGGCCTGCTCGGAGACCCAGTACTTC. Translating gives CASRLTTSGRACSETQYF.